The 16 T cell receptor beta chains listed next were all sequenced from one sample in a study of CD8 T cells in Susac syndrome. Random hexamers served to reverse transcribe roughly 0.5 to 1 ug RNA. MiXCR, run by TCRdb on the immunoSEQ multiplex PCR reads, gives a single entry per CDR3 protein. Here the sample spans about 130,000 distinct CDR3 sequences, 90% to 95% being singletons. What was sequenced was CD4+ T cells from PBMCs. The receptors come from a human donor in good health.

The chain couples TRBV10-3 to TRBJ1-5, with TRBD1 matching 8 bases. CDR1 ENHRY and CDR2 SYGVKD come from the germline V gene. The CDR3 contains 15 residues. With 0 bases clipped from V and 10 bases from J, the junction kept 8 bases outside the gene matches. CDR3 nucleotide sequence: TGTGCCATCAGTGAGTCCCCCGACAGGGGTCACCCCCAGCATTTT. Its translation is CAISESPDRGHPQHF.

The chain uses TRBV2 and TRBJ1-5; D gene uncertain. Germline CDR1 is SNHLY and CDR2 is FYNNEI. There are 16 residues in the CDR3. Between the trimmed V and J ends, which lost 2 bases and 0 bases, there was a span of 11 bases. The CDR3 DNA sequence: TGTGCCAGCAGTGAAAGGCTGGAAACTAGCAATCAGCCCCAGCATTTT. The encoded protein is CASSERLETSNQPQHF.

The V and J genes are TRBV7-2 and TRBJ2-1; D not resolved. The ends were cut back, 1 base at V and 5 bases at J, with 15 bases in the middle. CDR1 is SGHTA, CDR2 FQGNSA, per germline. CDR3 length equals 16 residues. CDR3 region: CASSLDGVAPHNEQFF. The CDR3 DNA reads as TGTGCCAGCAGCTTAGATGGGGTAGCCCCACACAATGAGCAGTTCTTC.

The chain has TRBV19 and TRBJ2-5; D is unclear. The CDR3 sequence is 13 residues long. The germline CDR1 and CDR2 sequences are LNHDA and SQIVND (reference sequence). V shed 4 bases and J shed 0 bases, with 6 bases lying between them. The CDR3 nucleotides read TGTGCCAGTAGTACATCGTACCAAGAGACCCAGTACTTC. Translated: CASSTSYQETQYF.

The chain has TRBV20-1 and TRBJ2-3, with D hard to call. The germline gives CDR1 DFQATT, CDR2 SNEGSKA (reference sequence). Trimming shortened V by 3 bases and J by 1 base, and 17 bases separated the two germline ends. This CDR3 region has 16 residues. The CDR3 sequence is CSARASDVGGTDTQYF. The CDR3 nucleotides are TGCAGTGCTAGGGCCTCCGACGTTGGGGGCACAGATACGCAGTATTTT.

The chain combines TRBV7-2 with TRBJ2-7, with a weak D call TRBD2 (6 bases). The CDR3 has 15 amino acids. Trimming pared 1 base from V and 3 bases from J, leaving 13 bases between. Germline values: CDR1 SGHTA, CDR2 FQGNSA. Here the CDR3 DNA reads TGTGCCAGCAGCTTAGACCCGGGAGAGAGCTACGAGCAGTACTTC. It translates to CASSLDPGESYEQYF.

The chain carries TRBV2 and TRBJ2-3; 10 bases agree with TRBD1. The CDR3 is 15 residues long. Trimming at V came to 8 bases and at J to 3 bases, leaving 8 bases not matched to a gene. Germline-derived CDR1 and CDR2 are SNHLY and FYNNEI. CDR3 region: CASSSGQGVTDTQYF. Here the CDR3 DNA reads TGTGCCAGCTCCTCAGGACAGGGGGTTACAGATACGCAGTATTTT. The variable domain in full, with the rest retrieved from reference TRBV2 and TRBJ2-3, is EPEVTQTPSHQVTQMGQEVILRCVPISNHLYFYWYRQILGQKVEFLVSFYNNEISEKSEIFDDQFSVERPDGSNFTLKIRSTKLEDSAMYFCASSSGQGVTDTQYFGPGTRLTVL.

This clonotype occurred once. The chain has TRBV29-1 and TRBJ2-5, with a tentative D call TRBD1 (5 bases). This CDR3 contains 18 residues. Germline lookup yields CDR1 SQVTM and CDR2 ANQGSEA. Trimming stripped 5 bases from V and 1 base from J, with 26 bases between. CDR3 loop: CSVLGRAGSIWSQETQYF. CDR3 in DNA: TGCAGCGTTCTCGGAAGGGCAGGGTCTATCTGGAGCCAAGAGACCCAGTACTTC.

The chain is built from TRBV25-1 and TRBJ2-7, with D unresolved. CDR3 length: 13 residues. With 9 bases removed from V and 0 bases from J, the gap between germline ends came to 12 bases. Germline V gene sequence: CDR1 MGHDK, CDR2 SYGVNS. The CDR3 sequence is CASVGRDSYEQYF. For the CDR3, the DNA is TGTGCCAGTGTCGGTAGGGACTCCTACGAGCAGTACTTC.

V and J are TRBV7-2 and TRBJ2-1; 9 bases fit TRBD2. The CDR3 has 16 residues. The ends lost 6 bases at V and 0 bases at J; junction bases unmatched: 6. Germline-derived CDR1 and CDR2 are SGHTA and FQGNSA. The CDR3 DNA reads as TGTGCCAGCAGACCTAGCGGGAAGAGCTCCTACAATGAGCAGTTCTTC. Amino acid sequence: CASRPSGKSSYNEQFF. Variable domain in full (rest from reference TRBV7-2 and TRBJ2-1): GAGVSQSPSNKVTEKGKDVELRCDPISGHTALYWYRQSLGQGLEFLIYFQGNSAPDKSGLPSDRFSAERTGGSVSTLTIQRTQQEDSAVYLCASRPSGKSSYNEQFFGPGTRLTVL.

The J gene is TRBJ2-2, the V gene TRBV18; 8 bases line up with TRBD1. This CDR3 is 17 amino acids long. Germline V CDR1 and CDR2: KGHSH, LQKENI. V was clipped by 4 bases and J by 0 bases; unmatched bases: 7. The DNA of the CDR3 is TGTGCCAGCTCACTCAATAGGGACAGGACGAACACCGGGGAGCTGTTTTTT. Its protein product is CASSLNRDRTNTGELFF.

The chain uses TRBV10-3 and TRBJ2-1; 13 nucleotides agree with TRBD2. This CDR3 has 14 amino acids. Germline V CDR1 and CDR2: ENHRY, SYGVKD. V was pared by 4 bases and J by 7 bases, with 1 base of the junction left unmatched. The CDR3 region is CAISGLAGGNEQFF. Here the CDR3 DNA reads TGTGCCATCAGTGGACTAGCGGGAGGTAATGAGCAGTTCTTC.

The J gene is TRBJ2-3, the V gene TRBV20-1; 9 bases match TRBD2. Germline CDR1 DFQATT, CDR2 SNEGSKA (reference sequence). This CDR3 comprises 15 residues. Trimming cost V 3 bases and J 2 bases; bases outside gene matches: 6. The chain's CDR3 is CSASLREGATDTQYF. CDR3 coding DNA: TGCAGTGCTAGTCTGCGGGAGGGGGCCACAGATACGCAGTATTTT.

The rearrangement joins TRBV24-1 to TRBJ2-1, with 7 bases that match TRBD2. V was pared by 4 bases and J by 7 bases, with 6 bases of the junction left unmatched. The CDR3 totals 14 residues. CDR1 and CDR2 (germline): KGHDR, SFDVKD. CDR3 sequence reads: CATSDPGLPNEQFF. DNA for the CDR3: TGTGCCACCAGTGACCCGGGACTACCGAATGAGCAGTTCTTC.

The count of this clonotype is one. The chain employs TRBV3-1 and TRBJ2-7; TRBD2 is a possible D gene (5 bases). Trimming cost V 3 bases and J 0 bases, with 12 bases left between them. From germline, CDR1 is LGHDT and CDR2 YNNKEL (reference sequence). The CDR3 is 15 amino acids. CDR3 in amino acids: CASSHSRSGSYEQYF. In nucleotides, the CDR3 is TGTGCCAGCAGCCATTCGAGGAGCGGCTCCTACGAGCAGTACTTC.

V gene TRBV6-1 combines with J gene TRBJ2-1; 9 nucleotides agree with TRBD2. Germline loops: CDR1 MNHNS, CDR2 SASEGT. The trim removed 5 bases at V and 7 bases at J, leaving 6 bases unmatched. CDR3 length: 14 amino acids. The CDR3 DNA sequence: TGTGCCAGCAGTTTATCAGCGGGAGGAAATGAGCAGTTCTTC. Translated, it gives CASSLSAGGNEQFF.